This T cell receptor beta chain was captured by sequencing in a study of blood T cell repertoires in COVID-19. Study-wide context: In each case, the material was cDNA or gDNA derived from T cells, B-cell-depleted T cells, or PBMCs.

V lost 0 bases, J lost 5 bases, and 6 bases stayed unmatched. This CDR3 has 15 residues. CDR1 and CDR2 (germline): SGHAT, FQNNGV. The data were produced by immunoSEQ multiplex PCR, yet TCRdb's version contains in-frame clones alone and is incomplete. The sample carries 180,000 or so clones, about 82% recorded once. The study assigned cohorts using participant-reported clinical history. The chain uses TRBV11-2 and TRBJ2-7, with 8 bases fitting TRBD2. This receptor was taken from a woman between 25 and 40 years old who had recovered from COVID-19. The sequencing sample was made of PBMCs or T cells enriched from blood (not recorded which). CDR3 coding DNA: TGTGCCAGCAGCTTAGATATTGCGGGAGGCCACGAGCAGTACTTC. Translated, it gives CASSLDIAGGHEQYF. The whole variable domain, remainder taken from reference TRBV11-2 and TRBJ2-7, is EAGVAQSPRYKIIEKRQSVAFWCNPISGHATLYWYQQILGQGPKLLIQFQNNGVVDDSQLPKDRFSAERLKGVDSTLKIQPAKLEDSAVYLCASSLDIAGGHEQYFGPGTRLTVT.